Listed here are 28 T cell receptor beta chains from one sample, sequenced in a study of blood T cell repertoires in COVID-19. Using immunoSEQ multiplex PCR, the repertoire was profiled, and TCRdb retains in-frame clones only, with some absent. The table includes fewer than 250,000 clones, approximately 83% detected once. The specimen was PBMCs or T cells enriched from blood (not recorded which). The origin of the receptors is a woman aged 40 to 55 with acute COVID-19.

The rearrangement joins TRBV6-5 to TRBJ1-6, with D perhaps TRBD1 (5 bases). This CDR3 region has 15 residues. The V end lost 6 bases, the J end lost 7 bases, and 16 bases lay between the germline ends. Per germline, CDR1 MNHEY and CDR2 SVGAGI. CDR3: CASRLGAGTNSPLHF. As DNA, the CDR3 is TGTGCCAGCAGGCTAGGGGCAGGCACCAATTCACCCCTCCACTTT.

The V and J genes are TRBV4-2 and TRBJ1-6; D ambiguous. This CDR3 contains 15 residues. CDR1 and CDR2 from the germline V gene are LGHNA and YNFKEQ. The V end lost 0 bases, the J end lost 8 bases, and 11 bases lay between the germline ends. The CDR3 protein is CASSQEFRRDSPLHF. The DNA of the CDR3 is TGTGCCAGCAGCCAAGAGTTCAGGAGGGATTCACCCCTCCACTTT.

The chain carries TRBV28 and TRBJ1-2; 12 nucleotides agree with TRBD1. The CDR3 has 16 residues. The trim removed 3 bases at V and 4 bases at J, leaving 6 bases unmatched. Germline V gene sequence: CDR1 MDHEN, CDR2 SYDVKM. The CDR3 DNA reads TGTGCCAGCAGTTTTCGGGACAGGGGGCCTACCTATGGCTACACCTTC. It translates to CASSFRDRGPTYGYTF.

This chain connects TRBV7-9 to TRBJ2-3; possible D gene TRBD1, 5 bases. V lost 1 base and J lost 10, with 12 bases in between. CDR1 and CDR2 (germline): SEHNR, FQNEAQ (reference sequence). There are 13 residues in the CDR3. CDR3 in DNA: TGTGCCAGCAGCTTAGTCAGGGTTGATGCGCAGTATTTT. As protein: CASSLVRVDAQYF.

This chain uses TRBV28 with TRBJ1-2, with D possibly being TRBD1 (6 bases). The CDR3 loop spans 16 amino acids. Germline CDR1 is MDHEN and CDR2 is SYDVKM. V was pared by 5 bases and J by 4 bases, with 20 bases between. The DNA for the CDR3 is TGTGCCAGCAGTCCCATAGGGGGGGGAGAAGGCTATGGCTACACCTTC. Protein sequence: CASSPIGGGEGYGYTF.

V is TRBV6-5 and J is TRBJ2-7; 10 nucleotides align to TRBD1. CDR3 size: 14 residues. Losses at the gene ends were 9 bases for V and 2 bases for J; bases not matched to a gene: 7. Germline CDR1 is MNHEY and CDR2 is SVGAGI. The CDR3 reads CASTTGTGAYEQYF. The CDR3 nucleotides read TGTGCCAGTACGACCGGGACAGGGGCCTACGAGCAGTACTTC.

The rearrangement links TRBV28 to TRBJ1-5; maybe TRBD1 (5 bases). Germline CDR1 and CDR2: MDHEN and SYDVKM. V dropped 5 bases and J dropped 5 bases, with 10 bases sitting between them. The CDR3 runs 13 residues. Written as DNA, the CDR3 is TGTGCCAGCAGTGGACACCTTGATCAGCCCCAGCATTTT. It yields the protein CASSGHLDQPQHF.

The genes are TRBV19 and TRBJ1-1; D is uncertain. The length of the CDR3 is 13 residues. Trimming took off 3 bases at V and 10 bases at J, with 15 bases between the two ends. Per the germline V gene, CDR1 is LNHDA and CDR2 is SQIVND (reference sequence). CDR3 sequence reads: CASSIGGFGLAFF. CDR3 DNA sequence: TGTGCCAGTAGTATTGGAGGGTTCGGGTTAGCTTTCTTT.

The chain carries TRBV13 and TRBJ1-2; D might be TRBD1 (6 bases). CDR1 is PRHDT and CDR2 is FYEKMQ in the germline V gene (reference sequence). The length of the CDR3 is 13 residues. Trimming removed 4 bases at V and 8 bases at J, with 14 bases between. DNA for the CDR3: TGTGCCAGCAGCTACGGGACACTGAGAGGCTACACCTTC. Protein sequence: CASSYGTLRGYTF.

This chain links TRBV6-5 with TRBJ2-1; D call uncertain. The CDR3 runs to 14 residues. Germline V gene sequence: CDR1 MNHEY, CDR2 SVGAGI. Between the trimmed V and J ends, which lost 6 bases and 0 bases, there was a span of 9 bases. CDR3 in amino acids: CASSHADSYNEQFF. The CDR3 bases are TGTGCCAGCAGCCATGCAGACTCCTACAATGAGCAGTTCTTC.

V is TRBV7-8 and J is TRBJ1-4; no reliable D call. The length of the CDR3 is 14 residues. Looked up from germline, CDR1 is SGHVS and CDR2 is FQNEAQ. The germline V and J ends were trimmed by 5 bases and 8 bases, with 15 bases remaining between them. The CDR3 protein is CASSPEDGREKLFF. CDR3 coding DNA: TGTGCCAGCAGCCCGGAGGATGGGCGGGAAAAACTGTTTTTT.

CDR3 DNA sequence: TGTGCCACCTTCGAGTTGAACACTGAAGCTTTCTTT. This sequence encodes CATFELNTEAFF. V gene TRBV28 combines with J gene TRBJ1-1; the D is unclear. Germline loops: CDR1 MDHEN, CDR2 SYDVKM. The CDR3 spans 12 residues. Trimming removed 10 bases from V and 0 bases from J, with 9 bases in between.

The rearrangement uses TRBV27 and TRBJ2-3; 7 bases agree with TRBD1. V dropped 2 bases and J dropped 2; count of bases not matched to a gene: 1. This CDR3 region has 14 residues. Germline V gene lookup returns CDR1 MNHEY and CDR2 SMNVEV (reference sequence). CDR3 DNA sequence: TGTGCCAGCAGTTTAGGGACAGACACAGATACGCAGTATTTT. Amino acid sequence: CASSLGTDTDTQYF.

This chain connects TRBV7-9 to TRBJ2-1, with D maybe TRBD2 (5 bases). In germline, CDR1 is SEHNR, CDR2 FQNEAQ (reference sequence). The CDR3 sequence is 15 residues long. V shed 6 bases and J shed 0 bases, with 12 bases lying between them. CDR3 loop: CASSPGGSSYNEQFF. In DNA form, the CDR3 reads TGTGCCAGCAGTCCGGGTGGGAGCTCCTACAATGAGCAGTTCTTC.

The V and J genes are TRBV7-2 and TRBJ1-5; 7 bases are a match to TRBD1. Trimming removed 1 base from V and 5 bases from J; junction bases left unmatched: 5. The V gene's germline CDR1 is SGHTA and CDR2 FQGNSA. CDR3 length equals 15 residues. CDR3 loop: CASSLGQGRHQPQHF. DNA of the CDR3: TGTGCCAGCAGCTTAGGACAGGGAAGGCATCAGCCCCAGCATTTT.

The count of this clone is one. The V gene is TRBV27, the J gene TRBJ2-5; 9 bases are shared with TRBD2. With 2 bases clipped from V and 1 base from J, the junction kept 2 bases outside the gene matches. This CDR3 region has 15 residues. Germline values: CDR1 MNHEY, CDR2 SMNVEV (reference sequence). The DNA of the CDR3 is TGTGCCAGCAGTTTACGCGGGAGGGCCCAAGAGACCCAGTACTTC. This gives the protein CASSLRGRAQETQYF.

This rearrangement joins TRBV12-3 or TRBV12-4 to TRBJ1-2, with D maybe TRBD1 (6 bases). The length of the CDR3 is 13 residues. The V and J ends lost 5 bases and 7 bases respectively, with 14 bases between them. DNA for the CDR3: TGTGCCAGCAGTCAAACAGGGTCTTTTGGCTACACCTTC. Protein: CASSQTGSFGYTF.

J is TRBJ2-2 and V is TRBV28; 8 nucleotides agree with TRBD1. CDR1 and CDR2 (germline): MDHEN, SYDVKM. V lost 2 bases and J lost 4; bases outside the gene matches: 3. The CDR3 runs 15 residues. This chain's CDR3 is CASSLGDRSTGELFF. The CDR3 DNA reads TGTGCCAGCAGTTTAGGGGACAGGAGCACCGGGGAGCTGTTTTTT.

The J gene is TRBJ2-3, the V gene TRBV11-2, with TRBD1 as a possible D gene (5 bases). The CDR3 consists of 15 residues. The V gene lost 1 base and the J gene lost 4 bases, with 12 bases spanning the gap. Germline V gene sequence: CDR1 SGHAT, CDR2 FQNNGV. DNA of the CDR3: TGTGCCAGCAGCTTAGGAGTTAGGGGATCAGATACGCAGTATTTT. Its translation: CASSLGVRGSDTQYF.

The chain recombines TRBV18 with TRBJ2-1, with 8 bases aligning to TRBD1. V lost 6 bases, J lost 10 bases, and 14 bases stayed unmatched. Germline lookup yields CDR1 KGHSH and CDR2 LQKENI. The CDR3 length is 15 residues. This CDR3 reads CASSLYRGTGEEQFF. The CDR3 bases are TGTGCCAGCTCCTTATACAGGGGGACGGGAGAAGAGCAGTTCTTC.

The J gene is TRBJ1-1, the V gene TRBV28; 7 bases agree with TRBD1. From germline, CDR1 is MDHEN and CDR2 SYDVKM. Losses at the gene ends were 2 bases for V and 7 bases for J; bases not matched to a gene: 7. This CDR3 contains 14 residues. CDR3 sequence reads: CASSLPRDSHEAFF. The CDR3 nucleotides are TGTGCCAGCAGTTTACCCCGGGACAGCCATGAAGCTTTCTTT. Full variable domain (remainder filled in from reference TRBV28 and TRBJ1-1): DVKVTQSSRYLVKRTGEKVFLECVQDMDHENMFWYRQDPGLGLRLIYFSYDVKMKEKGDIPEGYSVSREKKERFSLILESASTNQTSMYLCASSLPRDSHEAFFGQGTRLTVV.

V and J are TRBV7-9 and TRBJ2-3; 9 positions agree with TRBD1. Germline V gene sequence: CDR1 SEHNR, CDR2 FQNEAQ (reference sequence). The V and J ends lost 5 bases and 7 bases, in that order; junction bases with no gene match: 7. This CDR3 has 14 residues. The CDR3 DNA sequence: TGTGCCAGCAGCCCAACAGGGGGCGGTTATACGCAGTATTTT. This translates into CASSPTGGGYTQYF.

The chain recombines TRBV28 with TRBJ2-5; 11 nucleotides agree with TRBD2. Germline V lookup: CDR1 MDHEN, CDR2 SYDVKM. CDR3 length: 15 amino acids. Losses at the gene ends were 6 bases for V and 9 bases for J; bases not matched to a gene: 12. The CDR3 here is CASSRTWGSGRAQYF. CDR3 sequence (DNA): TGTGCCAGCAGCCGGACTTGGGGTAGCGGGAGGGCCCAGTACTTC.

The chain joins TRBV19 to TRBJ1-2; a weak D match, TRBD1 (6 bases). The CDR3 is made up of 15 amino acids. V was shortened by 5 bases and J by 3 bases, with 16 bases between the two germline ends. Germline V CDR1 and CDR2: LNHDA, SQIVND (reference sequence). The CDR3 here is CASSSPRTAYYGYTF. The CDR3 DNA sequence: TGTGCCAGTAGTTCCCCGAGGACAGCCTACTATGGCTACACCTTC.

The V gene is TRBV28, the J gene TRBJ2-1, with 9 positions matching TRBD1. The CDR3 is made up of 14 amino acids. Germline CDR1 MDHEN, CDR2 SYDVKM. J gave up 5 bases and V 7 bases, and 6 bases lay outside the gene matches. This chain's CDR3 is CASILGQGHNEQFF. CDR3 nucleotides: TGTGCCAGCATCCTGGGACAGGGCCACAATGAGCAGTTCTTC.

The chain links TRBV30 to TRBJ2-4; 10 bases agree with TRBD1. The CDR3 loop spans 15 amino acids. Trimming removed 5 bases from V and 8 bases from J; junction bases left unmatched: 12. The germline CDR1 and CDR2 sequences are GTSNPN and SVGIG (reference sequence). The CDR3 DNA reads TGTGCCTGGTCCGGGGAGACAGGGGGCCGATACATTCAGTACTTC. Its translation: CAWSGETGGRYIQYF.

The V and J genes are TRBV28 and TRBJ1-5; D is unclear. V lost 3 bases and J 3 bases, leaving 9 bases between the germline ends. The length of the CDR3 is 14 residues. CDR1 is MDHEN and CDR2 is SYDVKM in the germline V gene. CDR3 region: CASSFRTVNQPQHF. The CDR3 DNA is TGTGCCAGCAGTTTTCGAACGGTCAATCAGCCCCAGCATTTT.

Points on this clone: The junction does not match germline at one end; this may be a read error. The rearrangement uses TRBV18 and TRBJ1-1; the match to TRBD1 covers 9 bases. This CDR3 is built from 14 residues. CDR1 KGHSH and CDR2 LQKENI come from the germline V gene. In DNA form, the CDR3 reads TGTGCCAGCTCGCCACAGGGGGCGGGCACTGAAGCTTTCTTT. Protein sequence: CASSPQGAGTEAFF.